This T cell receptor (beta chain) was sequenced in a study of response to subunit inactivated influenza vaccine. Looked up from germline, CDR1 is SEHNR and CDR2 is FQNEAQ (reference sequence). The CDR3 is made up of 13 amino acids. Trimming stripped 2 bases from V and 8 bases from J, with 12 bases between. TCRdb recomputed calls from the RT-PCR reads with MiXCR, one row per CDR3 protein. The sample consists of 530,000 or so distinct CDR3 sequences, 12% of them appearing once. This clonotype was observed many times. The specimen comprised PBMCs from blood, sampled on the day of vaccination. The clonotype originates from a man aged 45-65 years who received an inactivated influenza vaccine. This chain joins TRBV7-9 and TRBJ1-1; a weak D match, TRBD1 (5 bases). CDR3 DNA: TGTGCCAGCAGCTTAAGCGGGGGAGGGGAAGCTTTCTTT. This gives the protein CASSLSGGGEAFF.